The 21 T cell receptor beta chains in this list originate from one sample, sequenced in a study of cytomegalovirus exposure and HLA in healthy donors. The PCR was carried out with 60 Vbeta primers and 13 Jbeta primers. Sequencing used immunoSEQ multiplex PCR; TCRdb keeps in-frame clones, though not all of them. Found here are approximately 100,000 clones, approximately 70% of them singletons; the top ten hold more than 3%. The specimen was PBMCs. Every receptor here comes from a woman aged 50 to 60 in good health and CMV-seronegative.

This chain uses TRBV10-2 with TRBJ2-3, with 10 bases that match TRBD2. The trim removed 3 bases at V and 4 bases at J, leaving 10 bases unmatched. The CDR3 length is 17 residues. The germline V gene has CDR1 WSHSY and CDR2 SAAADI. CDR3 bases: TGCGCCAGCAGTGAATCCCGCCGAGCGGGAGGGCCAGATACGCAGTATTTT. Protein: CASSESRRAGGPDTQYF.

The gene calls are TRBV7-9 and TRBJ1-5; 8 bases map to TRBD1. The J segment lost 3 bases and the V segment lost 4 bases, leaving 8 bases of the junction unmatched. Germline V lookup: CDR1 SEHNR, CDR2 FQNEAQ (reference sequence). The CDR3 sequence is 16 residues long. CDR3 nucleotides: TGTGCCAGCAGCTCCTGGGACAGGCGAGACAATCAGCCCCAGCATTTT. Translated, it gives CASSSWDRRDNQPQHF.

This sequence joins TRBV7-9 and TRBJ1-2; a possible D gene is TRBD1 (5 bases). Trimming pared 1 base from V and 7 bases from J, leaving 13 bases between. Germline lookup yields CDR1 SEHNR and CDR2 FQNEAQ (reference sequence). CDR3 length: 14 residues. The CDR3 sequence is CASSLDAGSSGYTF. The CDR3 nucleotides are TGTGCCAGCAGCTTAGACGCAGGGTCCTCTGGCTACACCTTC.

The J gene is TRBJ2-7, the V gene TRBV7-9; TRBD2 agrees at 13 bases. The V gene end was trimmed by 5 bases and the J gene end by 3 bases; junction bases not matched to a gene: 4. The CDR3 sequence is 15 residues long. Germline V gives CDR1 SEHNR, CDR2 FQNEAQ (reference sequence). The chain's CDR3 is CASSPGLAGIYEQYF. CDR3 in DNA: TGTGCCAGCAGCCCGGGACTAGCGGGGATCTACGAGCAGTACTTC.

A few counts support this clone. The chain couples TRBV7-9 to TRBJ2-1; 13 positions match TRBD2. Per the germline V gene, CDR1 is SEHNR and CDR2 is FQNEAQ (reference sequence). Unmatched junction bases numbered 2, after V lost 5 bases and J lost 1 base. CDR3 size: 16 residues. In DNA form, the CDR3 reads TGTGCCAGCAGCCCGGGACTAGCGGGATCCTACAATGAGCAGTTCTTC. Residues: CASSPGLAGSYNEQFF.

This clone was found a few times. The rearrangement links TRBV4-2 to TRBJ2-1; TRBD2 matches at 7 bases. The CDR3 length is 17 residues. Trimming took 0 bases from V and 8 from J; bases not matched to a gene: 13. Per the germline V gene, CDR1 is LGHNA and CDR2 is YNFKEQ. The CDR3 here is CASSQDMGLPGFYEQFF. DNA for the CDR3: TGTGCCAGCAGCCAAGATATGGGACTACCGGGTTTTTATGAGCAGTTCTTC.

CDR3 in DNA: TGTGCCAGCGGGGGGAATGAAAAACTGTTTTTT. Residues: CASGGNEKLFF. The gene calls are TRBV28 and TRBJ1-4; a weak D match, TRBD1 (5 bases). Germline CDR1 is MDHEN and CDR2 is SYDVKM. This CDR3 is 11 amino acids long. Trimming cost V 8 bases and J 5 bases, with 6 bases left between them.

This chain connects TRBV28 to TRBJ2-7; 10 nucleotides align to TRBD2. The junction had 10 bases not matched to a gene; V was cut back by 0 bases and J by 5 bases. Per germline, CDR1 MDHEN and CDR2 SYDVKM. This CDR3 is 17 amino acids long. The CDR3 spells CASSLWSPGLASHEQYF. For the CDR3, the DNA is TGTGCCAGCAGTTTATGGTCCCCGGGACTAGCGTCCCACGAGCAGTACTTC.

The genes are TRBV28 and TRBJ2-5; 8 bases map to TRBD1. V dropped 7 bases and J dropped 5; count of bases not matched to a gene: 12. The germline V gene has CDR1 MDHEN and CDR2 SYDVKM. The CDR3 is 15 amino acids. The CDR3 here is CASNLFQGAMETQYF. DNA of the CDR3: TGTGCCAGCAACTTATTCCAGGGGGCGATGGAGACCCAGTACTTC.

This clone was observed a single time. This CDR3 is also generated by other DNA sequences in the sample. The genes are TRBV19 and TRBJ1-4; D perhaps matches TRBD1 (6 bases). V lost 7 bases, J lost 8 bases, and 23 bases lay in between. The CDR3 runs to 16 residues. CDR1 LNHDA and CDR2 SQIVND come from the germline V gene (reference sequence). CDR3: CASTTEQGMGHEKLFF. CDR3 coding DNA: TGTGCCAGTACTACCGAACAGGGTATGGGGCACGAAAAACTGTTTTTT.

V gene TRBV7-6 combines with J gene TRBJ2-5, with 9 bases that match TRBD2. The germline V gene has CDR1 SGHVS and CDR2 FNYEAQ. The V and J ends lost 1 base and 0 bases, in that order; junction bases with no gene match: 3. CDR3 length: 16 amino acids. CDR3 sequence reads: CASSLGLAGYQETQYF. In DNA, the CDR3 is TGTGCCAGCAGCTTAGGCCTAGCGGGATACCAAGAGACCCAGTACTTC.

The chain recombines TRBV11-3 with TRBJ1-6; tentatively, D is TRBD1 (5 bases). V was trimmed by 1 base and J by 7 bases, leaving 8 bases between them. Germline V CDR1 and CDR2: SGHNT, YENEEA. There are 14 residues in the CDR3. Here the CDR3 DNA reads TGTGCCAGCAGCTTAGGAACAGGCAATTCACCCCTCCACTTT. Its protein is CASSLGTGNSPLHF.

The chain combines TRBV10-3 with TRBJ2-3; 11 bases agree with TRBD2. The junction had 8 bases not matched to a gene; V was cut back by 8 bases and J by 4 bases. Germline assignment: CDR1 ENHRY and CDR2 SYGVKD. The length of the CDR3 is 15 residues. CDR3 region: CAIAVTSGSADTQYF. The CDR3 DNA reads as TGTGCCATCGCCGTCACTAGCGGGAGTGCAGATACGCAGTATTTT.

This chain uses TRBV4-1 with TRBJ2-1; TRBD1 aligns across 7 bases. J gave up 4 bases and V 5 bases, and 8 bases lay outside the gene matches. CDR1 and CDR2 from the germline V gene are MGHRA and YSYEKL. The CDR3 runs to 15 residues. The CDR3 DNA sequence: TGCGCCAGCAGCTCACAGACAGGGAATTACAATGAGCAGTTCTTC. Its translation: CASSSQTGNYNEQFF.

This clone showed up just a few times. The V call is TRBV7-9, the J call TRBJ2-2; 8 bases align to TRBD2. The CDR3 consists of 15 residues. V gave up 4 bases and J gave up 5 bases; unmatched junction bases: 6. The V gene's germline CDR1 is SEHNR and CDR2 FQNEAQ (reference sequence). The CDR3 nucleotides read TGTGCCAGCAGCTCGCTCGGGGGGGGTACCGGGGAGCTGTTTTTT. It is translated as CASSSLGGGTGELFF.

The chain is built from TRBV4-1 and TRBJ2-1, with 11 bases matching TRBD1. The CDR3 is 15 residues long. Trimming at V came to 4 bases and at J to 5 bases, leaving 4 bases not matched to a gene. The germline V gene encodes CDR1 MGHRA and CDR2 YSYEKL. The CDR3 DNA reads TGCGCCAGCAGCCGGGGGACAGGGGGAAACAATGAGCAGTTCTTC. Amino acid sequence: CASSRGTGGNNEQFF.

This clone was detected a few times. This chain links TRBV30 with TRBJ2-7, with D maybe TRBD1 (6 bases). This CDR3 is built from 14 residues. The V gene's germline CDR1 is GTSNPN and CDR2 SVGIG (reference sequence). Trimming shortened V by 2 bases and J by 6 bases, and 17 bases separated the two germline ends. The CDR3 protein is CAWSFGQGFTEQYF. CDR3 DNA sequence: TGTGCCTGGAGTTTCGGTCAGGGGTTCACCGAGCAGTACTTC.

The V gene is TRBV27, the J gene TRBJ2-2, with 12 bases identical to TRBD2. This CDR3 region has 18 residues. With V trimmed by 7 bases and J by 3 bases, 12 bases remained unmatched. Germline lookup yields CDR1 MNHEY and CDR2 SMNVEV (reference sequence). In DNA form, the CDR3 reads TGTGCCAGCACCATACGGACTAGCGGGAAAGAGGACACCGGGGAGCTGTTTTTT. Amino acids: CASTIRTSGKEDTGELFF.

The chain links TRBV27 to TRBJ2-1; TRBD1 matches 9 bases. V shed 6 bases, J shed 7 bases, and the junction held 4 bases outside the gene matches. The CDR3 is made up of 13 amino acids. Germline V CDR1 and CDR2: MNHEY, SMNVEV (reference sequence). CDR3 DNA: TGTGCCAGCAGGAGGACAGGGGAGAATGAGCAGTTCTTC. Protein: CASRRTGENEQFF.

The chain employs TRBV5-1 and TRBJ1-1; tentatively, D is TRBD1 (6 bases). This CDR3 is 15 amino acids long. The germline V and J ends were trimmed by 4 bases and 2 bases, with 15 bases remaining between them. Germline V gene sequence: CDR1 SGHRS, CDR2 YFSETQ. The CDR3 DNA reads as TGCGCCAGCAGCATAACGACAGGAGTAAACACTGAAGCTTTCTTT. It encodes CASSITTGVNTEAFF.

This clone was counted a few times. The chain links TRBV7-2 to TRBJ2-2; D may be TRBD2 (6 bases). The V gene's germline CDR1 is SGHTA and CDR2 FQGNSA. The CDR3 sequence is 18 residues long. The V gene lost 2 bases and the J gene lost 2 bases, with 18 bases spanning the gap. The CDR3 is CASSLMAGRFLNTGELFF. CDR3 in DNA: TGTGCCAGCAGCTTAATGGCAGGGAGGTTTTTAAACACCGGGGAGCTGTTTTTT.